These 19 T cell receptor beta chains share one sample of origin, sequenced in a study of cytomegalovirus exposure and HLA in healthy donors. Sequencing used immunoSEQ multiplex PCR; TCRdb keeps in-frame clones, though not all of them. The sample lists more than 60,000 clones; under 96% were seen once. Sample: PBMCs. The receptor source for this set is a woman under 30 in good health and CMV-seropositive.

This chain joins TRBV28 and TRBJ2-5, with TRBD2 identical over 7 bases. Germline CDR1 is MDHEN and CDR2 is SYDVKM. V lost 6 bases, J lost 6 bases, and 19 bases stayed unmatched. The CDR3 is made up of 17 amino acids. CDR3 amino acids: CASSRLGLRGRVKTQYF. DNA of the CDR3: TGTGCCAGCAGCCGATTAGGCTTGAGAGGGAGGGTAAAGACCCAGTACTTC.

The gene calls are TRBV4-3 and TRBJ2-4, with 9 bases lining up with TRBD2. This CDR3 comprises 17 residues. The V gene's germline CDR1 is LGHNA and CDR2 YSLEER. V shed 4 bases, J shed 0 bases, and the junction held 7 bases outside the gene matches. CDR3 sequence (DNA): TGCGCCAGCAGCCCGACTAGCGGAACCATAGCCAAAAACATTCAGTACTTC. Translated, it gives CASSPTSGTIAKNIQYF.

The chain joins TRBV6-4 to TRBJ2-3; 10 bases match TRBD2. After removal of 2 bases from V and 2 bases from J, the junction contained 4 bases not matched to a gene. The CDR3 is made up of 16 amino acids. The germline CDR1 and CDR2 sequences are MRHNA and SNTAGT. This chain's CDR3 is CASSDQTSGHTDTQYF. The CDR3, as DNA: TGTGCCAGCAGTGACCAGACTAGCGGGCACACAGATACGCAGTATTTT.

V is TRBV28 and J is TRBJ2-7, with D perhaps matching TRBD2 (5 bases). The CDR3 consists of 12 residues. V shed 5 bases and J shed 4 bases, with 9 bases lying between them. The germline gives CDR1 MDHEN, CDR2 SYDVKM. The CDR3 DNA sequence: TGTGCCAGCAGTAGGGAGCGGTACGAGCAGTACTTC. This encodes CASSRERYEQYF. Looking up the rest from reference TRBV28 and TRBJ2-7 gives the full variable domain: DVKVTQSSRYLVKRTGEKVFLECVQDMDHENMFWYRQDPGLGLRLIYFSYDVKMKEKGDIPEGYSVSREKKERFSLILESASTNQTSMYLCASSRERYEQYFGPGTRLTVT.

The chain links TRBV7-9 to TRBJ1-2; tentatively, D is TRBD1 (5 bases). Trimming removed 2 bases from V and 5 bases from J, with 12 bases in between. The germline CDR1 and CDR2 sequences are SEHNR and FQNEAQ (reference sequence). This CDR3 region has 14 residues. DNA of the CDR3: TGTGCCAGCAGCTTAATCGGGACTGAATATGGCTACACCTTC. Translation: CASSLIGTEYGYTF.

The chain is built from TRBV2 and TRBJ2-1, with 13 bases lining up with TRBD2. The CDR3 spans 17 residues. Germline CDR1 reads SNHLY; CDR2 reads FYNNEI. Losses at the gene ends were 2 bases for V and 9 bases for J; bases not matched to a gene: 10. CDR3 nucleotides: TGTGCCAGCAGTGAAACCCCCGGACTAGCGGGAGAGAGTGAGCAGTTCTTC. This sequence encodes CASSETPGLAGESEQFF.

The CDR3 spells CASSLRASASGNNEQFF. CDR3 nucleotide sequence: TGTGCCAGCAGCTTAAGGGCGTCGGCTAGCGGTAACAATGAGCAGTTCTTC. The chain recombines TRBV7-3 with TRBJ2-1; 7 nucleotides align to TRBD2. From germline, CDR1 is SGHTA and CDR2 FQGTGA. The CDR3 totals 17 residues. Trimming at V came to 1 base and at J to 5 bases, leaving 11 bases not matched to a gene. The whole variable domain, filled in from reference TRBV7-3 and TRBJ2-1, reads GAGVSQTPSNKVTEKGKYVELRCDPISGHTALYWYRQSLGQGPEFLIYFQGTGAADDSGLPNDRFFAVRPEGSVSTLKIQRTERGDSAVYLCASSLRASASGNNEQFFGPGTRLTVL.

The chain joins TRBV11-1 to TRBJ2-3; 10 bases map to TRBD2. The CDR3 has 15 residues. The V and J ends lost 2 bases and 6 bases, in that order; junction bases with no gene match: 5. Per germline, CDR1 SGHAT and CDR2 FQDESV (reference sequence). CDR3 nucleotide sequence: TGTGCCAGCAGCTTATCTAGCGGGAGAATCGATACGCAGTATTTT. Protein product: CASSLSSGRIDTQYF.

This clone was detected a few times. V usage is TRBV6-5 and J usage is TRBJ2-2, with D unresolved. Germline CDR1 is MNHEY and CDR2 is SVGAGI. Between the trimmed V and J ends, which lost 6 bases and 4 bases, there was a span of 12 bases. The CDR3 is made up of 14 amino acids. The CDR3 nucleotides are TGTGCCAGCAGGCTGCGACTGTTCACCGGGGAGCTGTTTTTT. It is translated as CASRLRLFTGELFF.

The chain recombines TRBV4-3 with TRBJ2-1; 10 positions match TRBD2. Germline CDR1 and CDR2: LGHNA and YSLEER. The CDR3 consists of 20 residues. V dropped 3 bases and J dropped 7; count of bases not matched to a gene: 21. The CDR3 DNA reads TGCGCCAGCAGCCAGACCCCCTACAGGCAAACTAGCGGGATTCTGAATGAGCAGTTCTTC. This gives the protein CASSQTPYRQTSGILNEQFF.

A note on this clone: The sample contains more than one DNA sequence encoding this CDR3. The rearrangement joins TRBV27 to TRBJ2-7; the D gene is possibly TRBD1 (5 bases). The germline CDR1 and CDR2 sequences are MNHEY and SMNVEV (reference sequence). The CDR3 contains 13 residues. V lost 3 bases and J lost 0, with 6 bases in between. The CDR3 DNA sequence: TGTGCCAGCAGTTTGGGGCTCTCCTACGAGCAGTACTTC. Amino acid sequence: CASSLGLSYEQYF.

This clone was recorded once. The chain uses TRBV7-9 and TRBJ2-5, with D maybe TRBD1 (6 bases). The germline gives CDR1 SEHNR, CDR2 FQNEAQ (reference sequence). V shed 5 bases and J shed 5 bases, with 15 bases lying between them. The CDR3 length is 14 residues. The CDR3 coding sequence is TGTGCCAGCAGCAATCAGGGGAATCGCGAGACCCAGTACTTC. Its protein is CASSNQGNRETQYF.

The chain employs TRBV5-6 and TRBJ1-1; D is ambiguous. The ends were cut back, 2 bases at V and 0 bases at J, with 5 bases in the middle. The CDR3 sequence is 13 residues long. Germline lookup yields CDR1 SGHDT and CDR2 YYEEEE. The CDR3 DNA reads as TGTGCCAGCAGCTTTATCCTGAACACTGAAGCTTTCTTT. It yields the protein CASSFILNTEAFF.

The V gene is TRBV5-6, the J gene TRBJ2-7; TRBD1 matches at 7 bases. The CDR3 runs 14 residues. The J segment lost 1 base and the V segment lost 4 bases, leaving 5 bases of the junction unmatched. Germline values: CDR1 SGHDT, CDR2 YYEEEE. CDR3 DNA: TGTGCCAGCAGCCTAAGGGACAGATCCTACGAGCAGTACTTC. Its translation is CASSLRDRSYEQYF.

This clone has more than one count but fewer than ten. The gene calls are TRBV10-1 and TRBJ2-7; 8 bases agree with TRBD1. This CDR3 spans 14 amino acids. Per the germline V gene, CDR1 is WNHNN and CDR2 is SYGVQD (reference sequence). J gave up 5 bases and V 6 bases, and 9 bases lay outside the gene matches. The CDR3 region has the DNA TGCGCCAGCAGGATTGAGGACAGGGCCCACGAGCAGTACTTC. Protein: CASRIEDRAHEQYF.

The gene calls are TRBV27 and TRBJ2-3; 7 nucleotides match TRBD2. The CDR3 sequence is 15 residues long. Germline V gene data show CDR1 as MNHEY and CDR2 as SMNVEV (reference sequence). With V trimmed by 5 bases and J by 1 base, 6 bases remained unmatched. CDR3 region: CASSDAGVGTDTQYF. CDR3 nucleotides: TGTGCCAGCAGTGATGCGGGAGTGGGCACAGATACGCAGTATTTT.

This clone was recorded only once. The chain has TRBV5-1 and TRBJ2-3; tentatively, D is TRBD1 (5 bases). V was clipped by 5 bases and J by 2 bases, with 9 bases between them. The CDR3 spans 13 residues. CDR1 is SGHRS, CDR2 YFSETQ, per germline. CDR3 sequence: CASRDRPTDTQYF. The CDR3 DNA reads as TGCGCCAGCAGAGACAGACCCACAGATACGCAGTATTTT. The whole variable domain, remainder taken from reference TRBV5-1 and TRBJ2-3, is KAGVTQTPRYLIKTRGQQVTLSCSPISGHRSVSWYQQTPGQGLQFLFEYFSETQRNKGNFPGRFSGRQFSNSRSEMNVSTLELGDSALYLCASRDRPTDTQYFGPGTRLTVL.

The V call is TRBV30, the J call TRBJ2-1, with 7 bases that match TRBD1. This CDR3 contains 15 residues. Trimming took 0 bases from V and 8 from J; bases not matched to a gene: 10. CDR1 is GTSNPN and CDR2 is SVGIG in the germline V gene (reference sequence). The CDR3 spells CAWSVDPTGIDEQFF. In DNA form, the CDR3 reads TGTGCCTGGAGTGTAGACCCGACAGGGATCGATGAGCAGTTCTTC. The entire variable domain, with the rest obtained from reference TRBV30 and TRBJ2-1, is as follows: SQTIHQWPATLVQPVGSPLSLECTVEGTSNPNLYWYRQAAGRGLQLLFYSVGIGQISSEVPQNLSASRPQDRQFILSSKKLLLSDSGFYLCAWSVDPTGIDEQFFGPGTRLTVL.

The rearrangement links TRBV18 to TRBJ2-7; 7 bases match TRBD2. This CDR3 region has 14 residues. Germline lookup yields CDR1 KGHSH and CDR2 LQKENI. The V and J ends lost 6 bases and 2 bases, in that order; junction bases with no gene match: 7. The CDR3: CASSPTGGAYEQYF. CDR3 nucleotide sequence: TGTGCCAGCTCCCCCACGGGAGGAGCCTACGAGCAGTACTTC. Full variable domain (outside the CDR3, taken from reference TRBV18 and TRBJ2-7): NAGVMQNPRHLVRRRGQEARLRCSPMKGHSHVYWYRQLPEEGLKFMVYLQKENIIDESGMPKERFSAEFPKEGPSILRIQQVVRGDSAAYFCASSPTGGAYEQYFGPGTRLTVT.